The rows below give T cell receptor beta chains drawn from one sample of a study of T cell clonotyping in hematopoietic cell transplantation. Clones were sequenced by immunoSEQ multiplex PCR, and TCRdb holds only the in-frame ones, with some missing. The profile shows more than 70,000 clones, about 96% of them singletons. The material sequenced was peripheral blood mononuclear cells, taken before stem cell transplant. These receptor sequences come from a woman aged 45-59 years with acute myeloid leukemia. Some clones in this sample may be carry-over from other donors' samples. Each CDR3 is given with its conserved first and last residue. The order of the fields is J gene, V gene, clone size, D gene, CDR3 DNA, CDR3 protein. The D gene is left open where the match is weak. Clone size is given for some rows only: seen once, a few or many times, or a class if the clone is expanded.

j_gene: TRBJ2-7; v_gene: TRBV2; abundance: NA; d_gene: NA; CDR3nt: TGTGCCAGCAGTGATTTGGGAGCCTCCTACGAGCAGTACTTC; CDR3aa: CASSDLGASYEQYF
j_gene: TRBJ1-5; v_gene: TRBV19; abundance: NA; d_gene: NA; CDR3nt: TGTGCCAGTAGTTGGGGGTTAGACAGCCTTGGTCCCCAGCATTTT; CDR3aa: CASSWGLDSLGPQHF
j_gene: TRBJ2-7; v_gene: TRBV28; abundance: NA; d_gene: TRBD1; CDR3nt: TGTGCCAGCACCATCACAGGGGTCCACGAGCAGTACTTC; CDR3aa: CASTITGVHEQYF
j_gene: TRBJ2-1; v_gene: TRBV6-1; abundance: NA; d_gene: NA; CDR3nt: TGTGCCAGCGTGGAGGTGGTTCGCCATGAGCAGTTCTTC; CDR3aa: CASVEVVRHEQFF
j_gene: TRBJ1-2; v_gene: TRBV15; abundance: NA; d_gene: NA; CDR3nt: TGTGCCACCAGCATACACAGGGTAAGCGGCTACACCTTC; CDR3aa: CATSIHRVSGYTF
j_gene: TRBJ2-5; v_gene: TRBV6-5; abundance: NA; d_gene: NA; CDR3nt: TGTGCCAGCAGTTACTCTTGGCTAGAGAGGGAGACCCAGTACTTC; CDR3aa: CASSYSWLERETQYF
j_gene: TRBJ2-3; v_gene: TRBV6-4; abundance: NA; d_gene: NA; CDR3nt: TGTGCCAGCAGTATGTCAGGCCACACAGATACGCAGTATTTT; CDR3aa: CASSMSGHTDTQYF
j_gene: TRBJ1-5; v_gene: TRBV7-2; abundance: NA; d_gene: NA; CDR3nt: TGTGCCAGCAGCTTAGGCGGAATCGATCAGCCCCAGCATTTT; CDR3aa: CASSLGGIDQPQHF
j_gene: TRBJ1-1; v_gene: TRBV30; abundance: NA; d_gene: NA; CDR3nt: TGTGCCGCCGACACGGATAAGATGAACACTGAAGCTTTCTTT; CDR3aa: CAADTDKMNTEAFF
j_gene: TRBJ1-2; v_gene: TRBV27; abundance: NA; d_gene: TRBD1; CDR3nt: TGTGCCAGCAGTTTATCGGCGGGCAGGGGGCTCGGCTACACCTTC; CDR3aa: CASSLSAGRGLGYTF
j_gene: TRBJ2-2; v_gene: TRBV28; abundance: NA; d_gene: NA; CDR3nt: TGTGCCAGCAGTTTCGGAGGGGGCCCTGAAAAAAACACCGGGGAGCTGTTTTTT; CDR3aa: CASSFGGGPEKNTGELFF
j_gene: TRBJ2-7; v_gene: TRBV14; abundance: NA; d_gene: NA; CDR3nt: TGTGCCAGCAGCCCGGGACCCCTGACCTACGAGCAGTACTTC; CDR3aa: CASSPGPLTYEQYF
j_gene: TRBJ2-4; v_gene: TRBV6-5; abundance: NA; d_gene: TRBD1; CDR3nt: TGTGCCAGCAGTTACTCCCAGGGGGTCAAAAACATTCAGTACTTC; CDR3aa: CASSYSQGVKNIQYF
j_gene: TRBJ1-5; v_gene: TRBV6-5; abundance: NA; d_gene: NA; CDR3nt: TGTGCCAGCAGTTACCAGAGGGGAGGGCAGCCCCAGCATTTT; CDR3aa: CASSYQRGGQPQHF
j_gene: TRBJ2-7; v_gene: TRBV6-5; abundance: once; d_gene: NA; CDR3nt: TGTGCCAGCAGTCTAAGGACTGGAGCCTACGAGCAGTACTTC; CDR3aa: CASSLRTGAYEQYF
j_gene: TRBJ1-2; v_gene: TRBV2; abundance: NA; d_gene: NA; CDR3nt: TGTGCCAGCAGTGAAGCTAGAGCAGGGGCATATGGCTACACCTTC; CDR3aa: CASSEARAGAYGYTF
j_gene: TRBJ2-7; v_gene: TRBV2; abundance: NA; d_gene: NA; CDR3nt: TGTGCCAGCAGTGAAGCGGCCCGTCCGAGCTACGAGCAGTACTTC; CDR3aa: CASSEAARPSYEQYF
j_gene: TRBJ1-5; v_gene: TRBV30; abundance: once; d_gene: TRBD1; CDR3nt: TGTGCCTGGAGCGCTGGGGGGACAGGGATTAACAGCAATCAGCCCCAGCATTTT; CDR3aa: CAWSAGGTGINSNQPQHF
j_gene: TRBJ2-1; v_gene: TRBV6-5; abundance: NA; d_gene: TRBD1; CDR3nt: TGTGCCAGCAGTTACCCCGGGACAGGGGGCTATGAGCAGTTCTTC; CDR3aa: CASSYPGTGGYEQFF
j_gene: TRBJ2-7; v_gene: TRBV6-5; abundance: NA; d_gene: NA; CDR3nt: TGTGCCAGCAGTTACCCTGCAGGACCCTCCTACGAGCAGTACTTC; CDR3aa: CASSYPAGPSYEQYF
j_gene: TRBJ2-2; v_gene: TRBV2; abundance: NA; d_gene: TRBD2; CDR3nt: TGTGCCAGCACCGACCAGGGACTAGCGGAGAACACCGGGGAGCTGTTTTTT; CDR3aa: CASTDQGLAENTGELFF
j_gene: TRBJ1-3; v_gene: TRBV9; abundance: NA; d_gene: TRBD1; CDR3nt: TGTGCCAGCAGCTTCCGGGACAGGGACTCCTCTGGAAACACCATATATTTT; CDR3aa: CASSFRDRDSSGNTIYF
j_gene: TRBJ1-6; v_gene: TRBV19; abundance: NA; d_gene: TRBD1; CDR3nt: TGTGCCAGCGAGGACAGGGCTTATTCACCCCTCCACTTT; CDR3aa: CASEDRAYSPLHF
j_gene: TRBJ1-1; v_gene: TRBV29-1; abundance: NA; d_gene: TRBD1; CDR3nt: TGCAGCGTGCGACAGGGGGCGAACACTGAAGCTTTCTTT; CDR3aa: CSVRQGANTEAFF
j_gene: TRBJ1-3; v_gene: TRBV30; abundance: few; d_gene: NA; CDR3nt: TGTGCCTGGAACCCCGGAGCGGACACCATATATTTT; CDR3aa: CAWNPGADTIYF
j_gene: TRBJ1-3; v_gene: TRBV30; abundance: NA; d_gene: NA; CDR3nt: TGTGCCTGGAGTGCCCTGGGTGGAAACACCATATATTTT; CDR3aa: CAWSALGGNTIYF
j_gene: TRBJ1-2; v_gene: TRBV6-6; abundance: NA; d_gene: NA; CDR3nt: TGTGCCAGCGACGGGAGGTCCGTTAACTATGGCTACACCTTC; CDR3aa: CASDGRSVNYGYTF
j_gene: TRBJ1-4; v_gene: TRBV18; abundance: once; d_gene: NA; CDR3nt: TGTGCCAGCTCGTCTATGGACAAGGCTAATGAAAAACTGTTTTTT; CDR3aa: CASSSMDKANEKLFF
j_gene: TRBJ1-2; v_gene: TRBV30; abundance: NA; d_gene: NA; CDR3nt: TGTGCCTGGAAACAGCTAAATGGCTACACCTTC; CDR3aa: CAWKQLNGYTF
j_gene: TRBJ2-2; v_gene: TRBV7-2; abundance: NA; d_gene: TRBD1; CDR3nt: TGTGCCAAAGACTCCGGGACAGGGAACACCGGGGAGCTGTTTTTT; CDR3aa: CAKDSGTGNTGELFF
j_gene: TRBJ1-5; v_gene: TRBV28; abundance: NA; d_gene: NA; CDR3nt: TGTGCCAGCACCCGGGGATTCGATCAGCCCCAGCATTTT; CDR3aa: CASTRGFDQPQHF
j_gene: TRBJ2-7; v_gene: TRBV6-5; abundance: NA; d_gene: TRBD2; CDR3nt: TGTGCCAGCAGTTACGAAGGCGGGAGGGGACAGTACTTC; CDR3aa: CASSYEGGRGQYF
j_gene: TRBJ2-7; v_gene: TRBV5-1; abundance: NA; d_gene: NA; CDR3nt: TGCGCCAGCAGCTTTCGCCTGGGGAGCGAGCAGTACTTC; CDR3aa: CASSFRLGSEQYF
j_gene: TRBJ2-2; v_gene: TRBV19; abundance: once; d_gene: NA; CDR3nt: TGTGCCAGTAGTAGCCGGGGCAGGACCGGGGAGCTGTTTTTT; CDR3aa: CASSSRGRTGELFF
j_gene: TRBJ1-2; v_gene: TRBV7-3; abundance: NA; d_gene: NA; CDR3nt: TGTGCCAGCAGCCTTGACTGGGCCGGTGGCTACACCTTC; CDR3aa: CASSLDWAGGYTF
j_gene: TRBJ2-3; v_gene: TRBV5-1; abundance: NA; d_gene: NA; CDR3nt: TGCGCCAGCACCACTGCCCCACAGGGACCCACAGATACGCAGTATTTT; CDR3aa: CASTTAPQGPTDTQYF
j_gene: TRBJ2-3; v_gene: TRBV7-7; abundance: NA; d_gene: TRBD2; CDR3nt: TGTGCTAGCAGCCCCAGACTAGCGGGGGACCTCACAGATACGCAGTATTTT; CDR3aa: CASSPRLAGDLTDTQYF
j_gene: TRBJ1-2; v_gene: TRBV6-6; abundance: NA; d_gene: NA; CDR3nt: TGTGCCAGCAGTTATTCGGCAGCCCTTGGCTACACCTTC; CDR3aa: CASSYSAALGYTF
j_gene: TRBJ1-6; v_gene: TRBV12-5; abundance: few; d_gene: NA; CDR3nt: TGTGCTAGTGCCCCGACAGACTCCTATAATTCACCCCTCCACTTT; CDR3aa: CASAPTDSYNSPLHF
j_gene: TRBJ1-2; v_gene: TRBV19; abundance: NA; d_gene: NA; CDR3nt: TGTGCCAGTAGTCGGGATTACTATGGCTACACCTTC; CDR3aa: CASSRDYYGYTF
j_gene: TRBJ1-1; v_gene: TRBV30; abundance: NA; d_gene: NA; CDR3nt: TGTGCCTGGAGTGCGGCAGCTGAAGCTTTCTTT; CDR3aa: CAWSAAAEAFF
j_gene: TRBJ1-2; v_gene: TRBV11-2; abundance: NA; d_gene: NA; CDR3nt: TGTGCCAGCAGCGCCGGGACGGGATTAGGCTACACCTTC; CDR3aa: CASSAGTGLGYTF